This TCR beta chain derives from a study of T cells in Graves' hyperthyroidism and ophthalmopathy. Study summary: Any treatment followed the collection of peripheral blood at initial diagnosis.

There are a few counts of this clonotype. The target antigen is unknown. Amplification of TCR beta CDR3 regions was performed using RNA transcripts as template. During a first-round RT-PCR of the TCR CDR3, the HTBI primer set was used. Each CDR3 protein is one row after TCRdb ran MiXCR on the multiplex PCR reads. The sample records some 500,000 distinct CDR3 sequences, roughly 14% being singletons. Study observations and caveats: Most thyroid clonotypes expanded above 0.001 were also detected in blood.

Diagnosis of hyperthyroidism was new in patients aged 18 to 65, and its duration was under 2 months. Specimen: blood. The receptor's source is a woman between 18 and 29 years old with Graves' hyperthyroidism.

The CDR3, as DNA: TGTGCCAGCAGTTACAACCGAAGACAGGGGGCGGGAGGCTACACCTTC. Its protein is CASSYNRRQGAGGYTF. The chain employs TRBV6-5 and TRBJ1-2, with TRBD1 identical over 10 bases. The V gene's germline CDR1 is MNHEY and CDR2 SVGAGI. This CDR3 is built from 16 residues. V shed 2 bases, J shed 8 bases, and the junction held 11 bases outside the gene matches.